These T cell receptor beta chains were read from a single sample in a study of synovial regulatory T cells in juvenile arthritis. Profiled with immunoSEQ multiplex PCR; TCRdb holds only in-frame clones, not every one. The sample spans under 10,000 clones; the ten largest clones claim approximately 0.35%. The sample consisted of Treg cells from blood. These receptors originate from a donor between 2 and 29 years old with juvenile idiopathic arthritis. Each CDR3 is given with its conserved first and last residue.

V	J	CDR3
TRBV10-3	TRBJ1-2	CAISATGYYGYTF
TRBV12-5	TRBJ2-2	CASGQPPTSGRRPLNTGELFF
TRBV4-1	TRBJ2-3	CASSQVRPGTATDTQYF
TRBV4-1	TRBJ1-2	CASSQAGGAATYGYTF
TRBV18	TRBJ2-5	CASSQTRRETQYF
TRBV7-2	TRBJ2-3	CASSLFGTDTQYF
TRBV18	TRBJ2-1	CASSPAILYEQFF
TRBV18	TRBJ1-3	CASSPSGPTGNTIYF
TRBV6-1	TRBJ1-1	CASSPGQLMTEAFF
TRBV7-2	TRBJ1-1	CASSASPTGVGTEAFF
TRBV12-5	TRBJ2-5	CASGLIRTGGPETQYF
TRBV4-1	TRBJ2-1	CASSPNRGQRDEQFF
TRBV5-6	TRBJ2-7	CASSLAFGGGAYEQYF
TRBV27	TRBJ2-2	CASSLTEWSGTSYTGELFF
TRBV20-1	TRBJ2-7	CSALTDYEQYF
TRBV5-4	TRBJ2-7	CASSLWEDEQYF
TRBV19	TRBJ2-3	CASSNKRHLLSTDTQYF
TRBV7-8	TRBJ1-1	CASSPTPLRTEAFF
TRBV7-9	TRBJ1-1	CASSLHTRNTEAFF
TRBV5-6	TRBJ2-1	CASSLVSNEQFF
TRBV11-2	TRBJ1-6	CASSFPRGTAGSPLHF